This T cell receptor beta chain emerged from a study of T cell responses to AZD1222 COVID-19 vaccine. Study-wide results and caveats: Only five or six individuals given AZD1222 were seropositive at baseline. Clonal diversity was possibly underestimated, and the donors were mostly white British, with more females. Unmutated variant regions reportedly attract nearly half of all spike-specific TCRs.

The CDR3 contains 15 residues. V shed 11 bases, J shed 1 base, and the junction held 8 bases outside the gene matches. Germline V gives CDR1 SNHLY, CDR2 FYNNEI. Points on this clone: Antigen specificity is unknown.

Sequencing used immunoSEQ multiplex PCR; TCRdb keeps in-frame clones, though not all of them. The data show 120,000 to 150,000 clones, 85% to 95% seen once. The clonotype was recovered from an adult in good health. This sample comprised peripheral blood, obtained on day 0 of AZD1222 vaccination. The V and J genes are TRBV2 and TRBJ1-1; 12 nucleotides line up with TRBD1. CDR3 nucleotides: TGTGCCTCCACAGGGACAGGGGGCGGGAACACTGAAGCTTTCTTT. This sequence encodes CASTGTGGGNTEAFF.